One T cell receptor (beta chain) is described in this entry. TCRdb re-called the 5' RACE reads; one entry per CDR3 protein, DNA not given. This table holds approximately 85,000 distinct CDR3 sequences. The data belong to a study of monozygotic twins with inflammatory bowel disease. Germline V lookup: CDR1 SGHRS, CDR2 YFSETQ. There are 16 residues in the CDR3. This TCR derives from a human donor with ulcerative colitis or Crohn's disease, or a healthy co-twin of an affected twin (not recorded which). The sample consisted of blood. J is TRBJ2-3 and V is TRBV5-1; TCRdb indicates TRBD1, and absent DNA this call remains unverified. CDR3 sequence reads: CASSPGDRDLAYTQYF.